This T cell receptor (beta chain) was identified in a study of control samples from healthy donors and cancer patients. This CDR3 has 14 residues. The germline CDR1 and CDR2 sequences are GTSNPN and SVGIG (reference sequence). Trimming removed 5 bases at V and 1 base at J, with 14 bases between. This table comes from immunoSEQ multiplex PCR, and its TCRdb copy is limited to in-frame clones, with some not included. Of 90,000 to 110,000 clones in the sample, around nine tenths were seen once. The sequence came from a woman aged 45-65 years in good health. The rearrangement links TRBV30 to TRBJ1-1, with D perhaps TRBD1 (5 bases). The sample comprised blood. CDR3 residues: CAWGGGYPNTEAFF. CDR3 bases: TGTGCCTGGGGGGGAGGATATCCGAACACTGAAGCTTTCTTT.